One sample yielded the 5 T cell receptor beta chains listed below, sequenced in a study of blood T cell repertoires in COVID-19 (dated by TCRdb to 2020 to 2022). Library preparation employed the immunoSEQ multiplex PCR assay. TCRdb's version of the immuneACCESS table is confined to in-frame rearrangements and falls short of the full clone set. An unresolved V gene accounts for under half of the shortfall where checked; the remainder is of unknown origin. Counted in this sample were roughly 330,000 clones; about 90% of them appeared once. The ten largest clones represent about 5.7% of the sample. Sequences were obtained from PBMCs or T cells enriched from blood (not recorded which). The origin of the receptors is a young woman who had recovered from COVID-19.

CDR3 DNA sequence: TGTGCCAGCAGCTTTGGGACAGGGCCCATAGAAAAACTGTTTTTT. Its translation is CASSFGTGPIEKLFF. The chain joins TRBV7-6 to TRBJ1-4; 9 bases are shared with TRBD1. The germline gives CDR1 SGHVS, CDR2 FNYEAQ. J gave up 8 bases and V 3 bases, and 7 bases lay outside the gene matches. The CDR3 covers 15 residues.

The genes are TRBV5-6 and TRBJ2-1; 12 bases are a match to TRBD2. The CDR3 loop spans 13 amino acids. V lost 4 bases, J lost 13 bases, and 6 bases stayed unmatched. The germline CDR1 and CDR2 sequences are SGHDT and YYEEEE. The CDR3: CASSASGGALQFF. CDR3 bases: TGTGCCAGCAGCGCTAGCGGGGGGGCGCTCCAGTTCTTC.

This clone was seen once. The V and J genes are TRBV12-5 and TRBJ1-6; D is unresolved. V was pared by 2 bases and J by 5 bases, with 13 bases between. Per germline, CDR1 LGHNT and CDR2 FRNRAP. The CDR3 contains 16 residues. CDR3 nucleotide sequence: TGTGCTAGTGGTTTGATTGGACTGAGGAATAATTCACCCCTCCACTTT. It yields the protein CASGLIGLRNNSPLHF.

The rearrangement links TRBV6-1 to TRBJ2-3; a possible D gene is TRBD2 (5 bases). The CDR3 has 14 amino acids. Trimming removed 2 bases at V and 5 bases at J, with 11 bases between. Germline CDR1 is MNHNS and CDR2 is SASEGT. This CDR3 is CASSEWMSGDTQYF. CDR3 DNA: TGTGCCAGCAGTGAATGGATGAGCGGAGATACGCAGTATTTT.

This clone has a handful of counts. CDR3 loop: CASSHGPDRVYNSPLHF. CDR3 nucleotides: TGTGCCAGCAGTCATGGCCCCGACAGGGTCTATAATTCACCCCTCCACTTT. The chain joins TRBV28 to TRBJ1-6, with 7 positions matching TRBD1. V shed 5 bases, J shed 3 bases, and the junction held 10 bases outside the gene matches. Germline CDR1 MDHEN, CDR2 SYDVKM. The CDR3 contains 17 residues.